This T cell receptor (beta chain) was identified in a study of blood T cells in healthy people across ages. Broader study findings: When set beside aged donors, long-lived donors presented more naive CD4+ cells and higher diversity. No one knew whether donors had CMV, which possibly confounded expanded clonotype changes.

In this sample, this clonotype turned up a few times. Its antigen is unidentified. CDR1 and CDR2 from the germline V gene are ENHRY and SYGVKD. The CDR3 covers 14 residues. Trimming removed 4 bases from V and 1 base from J, with 7 bases in between. Donors were systemically healthy Caucasian individuals from Russia aged roughly 6 to 100 years. A J-beta primer mix and a sample-barcoded 5' primer were used in a second PCR of roughly 7 to 12 cycles. Per-sample output comprised a minimum of 2.5 million paired-end reads containing CDR3. MiXCR, run by TCRdb on the 5' RACE reads, gives a single entry per CDR3 protein. The sample contains some 1.6 million distinct CDR3 sequences, approximately 32% of which appear only once.

Input material: blood. The chain joins TRBV10-3 to TRBJ2-2; D is unresolved. This receptor was identified in a woman aged 25 to 39 in good health. The CDR3 DNA is TGTGCCATCAGTGCCAGCCAGAACACCGGGGAGCTGTTTTTT. Amino acids: CAISASQNTGELFF.